The 12 T cell receptor beta chains given below trace back to one sample, sequenced in a study of cytomegalovirus exposure and HLA in healthy donors. PCR employed 60 Vbeta and 13 Jbeta primers. Clones were read by immunoSEQ multiplex PCR, and TCRdb kept only the in-frame ones, dropping some. The sample yields 140,000 or so clones, about 80% seen once. The sequenced sample was PBMCs. These receptors came from a female donor in good health and CMV-seronegative.

This chain uses TRBV28 with TRBJ2-3; D is possibly TRBD2 (7 bases). V gave up 7 bases and J gave up 4 bases, with 24 bases separating them. Germline assignment: CDR1 MDHEN and CDR2 SYDVKM. The CDR3 is made up of 17 amino acids. The CDR3: CASTLIGGGGLSDTQYF. The CDR3 DNA follows: TGTGCCAGCACCTTAATTGGTGGGGGGGGGCTGTCAGATACGCAGTATTTT.

This clone was detected ten times or more. V gene TRBV4-2 combines with J gene TRBJ1-3; the D gene is possibly TRBD1 (6 bases). The CDR3 covers 15 residues. V lost 2 bases, J lost 3 bases, and 11 bases lay in between. Per germline, CDR1 LGHNA and CDR2 YNFKEQ. The CDR3 DNA follows: TGTGCCAGCAGCCAAAACCCGGACAGTGGAAACACCATATATTTT. Translation gives CASSQNPDSGNTIYF.

V gene TRBV19 combines with J gene TRBJ2-1; TRBD2 aligns across 8 bases. The CDR3 covers 15 residues. Trimming took 3 bases from V and 9 from J; bases not matched to a gene: 10. The V gene's germline CDR1 is LNHDA and CDR2 SQIVND (reference sequence). CDR3 in amino acids: CASSILAGGHSEQFF. The CDR3 nucleotides are TGTGCCAGTAGTATTCTCGCGGGGGGCCACAGTGAGCAGTTCTTC.

The chain combines TRBV11-2 with TRBJ1-2; 9 nucleotides match TRBD1. The CDR3 is 14 residues long. The V and J ends lost 5 bases and 6 bases, in that order; junction bases with no gene match: 7. Germline loops: CDR1 SGHAT, CDR2 FQNNGV. The CDR3 here is CASSIKQGANGYTF. In DNA, the CDR3 is TGTGCCAGCAGCATTAAACAGGGGGCAAATGGCTACACCTTC.

V is TRBV9 and J is TRBJ2-2, with D maybe TRBD2 (5 bases). V was cut by 3 bases and J by 2 bases, with 11 bases left in between. CDR3 length: 15 residues. From germline, CDR1 is SGDLS and CDR2 YYNGEE. CDR3: CASSATWTNTGELFF. The CDR3 coding sequence is TGTGCCAGCAGCGCAACGTGGACTAACACCGGGGAGCTGTTTTTT. The variable domain in full, with the rest retrieved from reference TRBV9 and TRBJ2-2, is DSGVTQTPKHLITATGQRVTLRCSPRSGDLSVYWYQQSLDQGLQFLIQYYNGEERAKGNILERFSAQQFPDLHSELNLSSLELGDSALYFCASSATWTNTGELFFGEGSRLTVL.

The CDR3 protein is CASSLYPGLAGQRLGLFF. DNA of the CDR3: TGTGCCAGCAGTTTGTATCCGGGACTAGCGGGACAGCGTTTAGGTCTGTTCTTC. The chain carries TRBV27 and TRBJ2-1; 13 bases match TRBD2. From germline, CDR1 is MNHEY and CDR2 SMNVEV (reference sequence). V gave up 3 bases and J gave up 15 bases; unmatched junction bases: 20. The CDR3 runs 18 residues.

This sequence joins TRBV19 and TRBJ2-1; D unresolved. The CDR3 runs 12 residues. Germline CDR1 and CDR2: LNHDA and SQIVND (reference sequence). Trimming removed 6 bases at V and 3 bases at J, with 6 bases between. CDR3 protein: CASSGVYNEQFF. As DNA, the CDR3 is TGTGCCAGTAGCGGAGTCTACAATGAGCAGTTCTTC.

The rearrangement uses TRBV6-6 and TRBJ1-6, with D possibly TRBD1 on 6 matching bases. CDR3 length: 14 residues. CDR1 is MNHNY, CDR2 SVGAGI, per germline (reference sequence). The ends were cut back, 6 bases at V and 7 bases at J, with 13 bases in the middle. The CDR3 sequence: CASSHTGNNSPLHF. CDR3 nucleotides: TGTGCCAGCAGCCATACAGGGAACAATTCACCCCTCCACTTT.

The chain joins TRBV15 to TRBJ1-4; D may be TRBD1 (5 bases). The CDR3 is 21 amino acids. Germline V gives CDR1 LNHNV, CDR2 YYDKDF (reference sequence). V was clipped by 5 bases and J by 3 bases, with 31 bases between them. CDR3 amino acids: CATSASPGRGIIFEANEKLFF. The CDR3 DNA follows: TGTGCCACCAGCGCATCACCCGGAAGGGGAATCATTTTCGAGGCTAATGAAAAACTGTTTTTT.

The sample holds a few counts of this clone. This chain links TRBV7-9 with TRBJ1-1; D is possibly TRBD1 (6 bases). This CDR3 has 14 amino acids. Germline values: CDR1 SEHNR, CDR2 FQNEAQ (reference sequence). Trimming removed 0 bases at V and 7 bases at J, with 12 bases between. The CDR3 coding sequence is TGTGCCAGCAGCTTAGCGAACAGGGATGATGAAGCTTTCTTT. This codes for CASSLANRDDEAFF.

This clone has only a few counts. This chain connects TRBV4-2 to TRBJ1-1, with TRBD1 as a possible D gene (6 bases). The CDR3 spans 17 residues. The V and J ends lost 0 bases and 4 bases respectively, with 18 bases between them. Germline V gene data show CDR1 as LGHNA and CDR2 as YNFKEQ. In nucleotides, the CDR3 is TGTGCCAGCAGCCAAGAGCGGAGAGGACAGCAAACCACTGAAGCTTTCTTT. It translates to CASSQERRGQQTTEAFF.

The chain combines TRBV4-1 with TRBJ2-1; 12 nucleotides match TRBD2. Trimming took 2 bases from V and 5 from J; bases not matched to a gene: 13. Germline-derived CDR1 and CDR2 are MGHRA and YSYEKL. This CDR3 is 19 amino acids long. The CDR3, as DNA: TGCGCCAGCAGCCAAACTGGACTAGCGGGACTACAACCGAACAATGAGCAGTTCTTC. Amino acid sequence: CASSQTGLAGLQPNNEQFF.